One sample yielded the 32 T cell receptor beta chains listed below, sequenced in a study of blood T cell repertoires in COVID-19. Sequencing was performed with immunoSEQ multiplex PCR; in TCRdb, only in-frame clones are kept and a portion is missing. Among about 140,000 clones listed, over 70% were seen once. The sequencing input was peripheral blood. The receptor source for this set is a man aged 55-75 years with active or convalescent COVID-19.

This chain joins TRBV5-1 and TRBJ1-2, with D possibly TRBD1 on 6 matching bases. The CDR3 is 18 amino acids. V lost 4 bases and J lost 6, with 28 bases in between. The V gene's germline CDR1 is SGHRS and CDR2 YFSETQ. Here the CDR3 reads CASSPGVGATKTRHGYTF. The CDR3 DNA follows: TGCGCCAGCAGCCCCGGCGTGGGGGCCACTAAAACCCGTCATGGCTACACCTTC.

V gene TRBV6-5 combines with J gene TRBJ2-7; 8 nucleotides match TRBD1. Germline V gene lookup returns CDR1 MNHEY and CDR2 SVGAGI. V lost 2 bases, J lost 12 bases, and 6 bases stayed unmatched. The CDR3 totals 12 residues. CDR3 nucleotides: TGTGCCAGCAGTTACGGCAGGGGGCGCCTGTACTTC. Residues: CASSYGRGRLYF.

The chain employs TRBV12-3 or TRBV12-4 and TRBJ1-4, with D hard to call. This CDR3 contains 12 residues. V was pared by 8 bases and J by 3 bases, with 7 bases between. The CDR3 is CASANSNEKLFF. The CDR3 coding sequence is TGTGCCAGCGCTAATTCTAATGAAAAACTGTTTTTT.

This chain links TRBV5-1 with TRBJ2-5, with a tentative D call TRBD1 (6 bases). Trimming pared 2 bases from V and 4 bases from J, leaving 12 bases between. Germline V lookup: CDR1 SGHRS, CDR2 YFSETQ. This CDR3 region has 14 residues. The CDR3 is CASSLRLGAETQYF. CDR3 bases: TGCGCCAGCAGCTTACGACTGGGGGCAGAGACCCAGTACTTC.

V gene TRBV15 combines with J gene TRBJ2-1, with TRBD1 as a possible D gene (6 bases). Germline V gene sequence: CDR1 LNHNV, CDR2 YYDKDF (reference sequence). This CDR3 comprises 12 residues. V lost 1 base to trimming and J lost 11 bases, with 9 bases between them. CDR3 DNA: TGTGCCACCAGCAGAGCCGGGACACAGCAGTTCTTC. Its translation is CATSRAGTQQFF.

This clone was seen only a few times. This chain uses TRBV5-4 with TRBJ2-7; perhaps TRBD1 as D (6 bases). Germline CDR1 and CDR2: SGHNT and YYREEE (reference sequence). The CDR3 runs to 14 residues. The V end lost 2 bases, the J end lost 0 bases, and 9 bases lay between the germline ends. In DNA form, the CDR3 reads TGTGCCAGCAGCTTAGGGGGACACTCCTACGAGCAGTACTTC. Amino acids: CASSLGGHSYEQYF.

The chain joins TRBV6-5 to TRBJ2-7; TRBD1 matches at 7 bases. V gave up 2 bases and J gave up 3 bases; unmatched junction bases: 4. CDR1 MNHEY and CDR2 SVGAGI come from the germline V gene. The CDR3 length is 14 residues. This chain's CDR3 is CASSYGRTGYEQYF. CDR3 nucleotides: TGTGCCAGCAGTTACGGTCGGACAGGCTACGAGCAGTACTTC.

This chain links TRBV28 with TRBJ2-6, with TRBD2 matching 12 bases. Germline assignment: CDR1 MDHEN and CDR2 SYDVKM. The CDR3 has 22 amino acids. J gave up 5 bases and V 3 bases, and 20 bases lay outside the gene matches. The CDR3 sequence: CASSFARGQETSGRIRANVLTF. The DNA for the CDR3 is TGTGCCAGCAGTTTCGCCCGGGGGCAAGAGACTAGCGGGAGAATCCGGGCCAACGTCCTGACTTTC.

The chain joins TRBV6-5 to TRBJ2-7; 8 bases match TRBD1. Germline CDR1 MNHEY, CDR2 SVGAGI. The CDR3 runs to 14 residues. The V and J ends lost 6 bases and 6 bases, in that order; junction bases with no gene match: 10. CDR3 protein: CASRIQGAGSEQYF. CDR3 in DNA: TGTGCCAGCAGAATCCAGGGGGCAGGTAGCGAGCAGTACTTC.

The rearrangement uses TRBV6-6 and TRBJ2-1; D is possibly TRBD1 (5 bases). Trimming shortened V by 2 bases and J by 6 bases, and 5 bases separated the two germline ends. The CDR3 covers 12 residues. Germline V CDR1 and CDR2: MNHNY, SVGAGI (reference sequence). The CDR3, as DNA: TGTGCCAGCAGTTACGGGGCCAATGAGCAGTTCTTC. Residues: CASSYGANEQFF.

In regard to this clone: A much larger clone sits a single nucleotide away, making a read error possible. V gene TRBV28 combines with J gene TRBJ2-7; 10 bases fit TRBD2. Germline V gene sequence: CDR1 MDHEN, CDR2 SYDVKM. The CDR3 spans 15 residues. V shed 2 bases and J 4 bases; nucleotides not matched to a gene: 5. CDR3 sequence: CASSLAASGRYEQYF. The CDR3 DNA follows: TGTGCCAGCAGTTTAGCGGCTAGCGGGAGATACGAGCAGTACTTC.

This chain's CDR3 is CASSSMPGASRETQYF. The CDR3 DNA reads TGTGCCAGCAGTTCTATGCCGGGCGCTAGCCGGGAGACCCAGTACTTC. The chain has TRBV27 and TRBJ2-5; a weak D match, TRBD2 (5 bases). CDR3 size: 16 residues. The V end lost 4 bases, the J end lost 5 bases, and 20 bases lay between the germline ends. Germline-derived CDR1 and CDR2 are MNHEY and SMNVEV (reference sequence).

This chain connects TRBV16 to TRBJ2-7, with a possible D match to TRBD1 (6 bases). CDR3 length: 14 residues. The V gene lost 1 base and the J gene lost 7 bases, with 14 bases spanning the gap. Germline V gene sequence: CDR1 KGHSY, CDR2 FQNENV. The CDR3 spells CASSQLAGAEEQYF. CDR3 bases: TGTGCCAGCAGCCAATTGGCAGGGGCTGAAGAGCAGTACTTC.

The chain has TRBV2 and TRBJ1-1; the D gene is possibly TRBD1 (6 bases). V was cut by 3 bases and J by 0 bases, with 14 bases left in between. There are 16 residues in the CDR3. In germline, CDR1 is SNHLY, CDR2 FYNNEI. The DNA of the CDR3 is TGTGCCAGCAGTGATAGTGGGGGCTCCATGAACACTGAAGCTTTCTTT. As protein: CASSDSGGSMNTEAFF.

The chain combines TRBV28 with TRBJ2-7; TRBD1 matches 7 bases. The V gene end was trimmed by 8 bases and the J gene end by 3 bases; junction bases not matched to a gene: 7. The CDR3 has 13 amino acids. Germline loops: CDR1 MDHEN, CDR2 SYDVKM. The CDR3 nucleotides are TGTGCCAGCCGGACCGGACAGGTCTACGAGCAGTACTTC. Residues: CASRTGQVYEQYF.

The rearrangement joins TRBV27 to TRBJ2-1; 8 positions match TRBD2. This CDR3 comprises 16 residues. J lost 4 bases, V lost 6 bases, and 11 bases had no gene match. The germline V gene has CDR1 MNHEY and CDR2 SMNVEV (reference sequence). In DNA, the CDR3 is TGTGCCAGCAGCCTAGCGGGTGCTCACCCATACAATGAGCAGTTCTTC. It translates to CASSLAGAHPYNEQFF.

V and J are TRBV11-2 and TRBJ2-7; a possible D gene is TRBD2 (6 bases). CDR1 is SGHAT, CDR2 FQNNGV, per germline. The CDR3 covers 17 residues. V was cut by 0 bases and J by 2 bases, with 17 bases left in between. CDR3 in DNA: TGTGCCAGCAGCTTAGAACGGGGTGGCGGGAAACCCTACGAGCAGTACTTC. Translating gives CASSLERGGGKPYEQYF. Drawing the rest from reference TRBV11-2 and TRBJ2-7, the complete variable domain is EAGVAQSPRYKIIEKRQSVAFWCNPISGHATLYWYQQILGQGPKLLIQFQNNGVVDDSQLPKDRFSAERLKGVDSTLKIQPAKLEDSAVYLCASSLERGGGKPYEQYFGPGTRLTVT.

V and J are TRBV29-1 and TRBJ1-1; weak D call: TRBD1 (5 bases). The CDR3 has 13 amino acids. Between the trimmed V and J ends, which lost 1 base and 1 base, there was a span of 7 bases. In germline, CDR1 is SQVTM, CDR2 ANQGSEA. The CDR3 region is CSVEGRANTEAFF. The CDR3 nucleotides are TGCAGCGTTGAAGGCAGGGCGAACACTGAAGCTTTCTTT.

V usage is TRBV2 and J usage is TRBJ1-5; a possible D gene is TRBD1 (5 bases). This CDR3 contains 12 residues. Trimming left V 8 bases short and J 6 bases short, with 11 bases between. Germline CDR1 and CDR2: SNHLY and FYNNEI. The CDR3 reads CASAGGAQPQHF. CDR3 nucleotide sequence: TGTGCCAGCGCCGGCGGGGCTCAGCCCCAGCATTTT.

This chain uses TRBV18 with TRBJ2-7; 9 nucleotides align to TRBD2. Trimming at V came to 3 bases and at J to 5 bases, leaving 8 bases not matched to a gene. Germline CDR1 and CDR2: KGHSH and LQKENI. The CDR3 contains 15 residues. The CDR3 nucleotides are TGTGCCAGCTCACCCAATAGCGGGGGTACACACGAGCAGTACTTC. It is translated as CASSPNSGGTHEQYF.

The gene calls are TRBV18 and TRBJ2-5, with 12 bases aligning to TRBD2. The V gene end was trimmed by 6 bases and the J gene end by 5 bases; junction bases not matched to a gene: 7. The CDR3 covers 15 residues. Germline loops: CDR1 KGHSH, CDR2 LQKENI. The CDR3 nucleotides are TGTGCCAGCTCCACTCGACTAGCGGGAGTTGAGACCCAGTACTTC. Protein: CASSTRLAGVETQYF.

The chain recombines TRBV2 with TRBJ1-2; no firm D call. The CDR3 runs 13 residues. Germline V gene lookup returns CDR1 SNHLY and CDR2 FYNNEI. V was shortened by 5 bases and J by 2 bases, with 9 bases between the two germline ends. CDR3 in amino acids: CASSRDNNYGYTF. CDR3 DNA: TGTGCCAGCAGTCGCGACAACAACTATGGCTACACCTTC.

The chain is built from TRBV5-1 and TRBJ2-2; TRBD1 matches 8 bases. With 3 bases clipped from V and 2 bases from J, the junction kept 6 bases outside the gene matches. The V gene's germline CDR1 is SGHRS and CDR2 YFSETQ. The CDR3 is made up of 16 amino acids. This CDR3 is CASSWRTGTNTGELFF. The CDR3 DNA follows: TGCGCCAGCAGCTGGAGGACAGGGACAAACACCGGGGAGCTGTTTTTT.

The gene calls are TRBV2 and TRBJ1-4, with a possible D match to TRBD1 (5 bases). The CDR3 is 15 amino acids. The V gene lost 6 bases and the J gene lost 3 bases, with 14 bases spanning the gap. The germline V gene has CDR1 SNHLY and CDR2 FYNNEI. The CDR3 DNA follows: TGTGCCAGCAGGCATCCCAGGGCCCCTAATGAAAAACTGTTTTTT. Amino acid sequence: CASRHPRAPNEKLFF.

The gene calls are TRBV29-1 and TRBJ1-1; a possible D gene is TRBD1 (5 bases). The germline V gene has CDR1 SQVTM and CDR2 ANQGSEA. This CDR3 spans 13 amino acids. V dropped 4 bases and J dropped 4 bases, with 13 bases sitting between them. In DNA form, the CDR3 reads TGCAGCGTTGTCGACCGCGGGGGCACTGAAGCTTTCTTT. Encoded protein: CSVVDRGGTEAFF.

The V and J genes are TRBV7-2 and TRBJ2-2, with TRBD2 identical over 11 bases. J lost 5 bases, V lost 6 bases, and 8 bases had no gene match. This CDR3 contains 16 residues. CDR1 is SGHTA, CDR2 FQGNSA, per germline. The CDR3 DNA sequence: TGTGCCAGCAGAAGCCCGGGACTAGCGGAAACCGGGGAGCTGTTTTTT. This sequence encodes CASRSPGLAETGELFF.

The V and J genes are TRBV4-1 and TRBJ1-6; D uncertain. CDR1 and CDR2 (germline): MGHRA, YSYEKL. Trimming removed 0 bases from V and 9 bases from J, with 12 bases in between. There are 15 residues in the CDR3. The CDR3 DNA reads TGCGCCAGCAGCCAAGATTTTTTAGGGAGTTCACCCCTCCACTTT. This encodes CASSQDFLGSSPLHF.

This sequence joins TRBV6-2 or TRBV6-3 and TRBJ2-7; TRBD2 matches 7 bases. The CDR3 has 15 amino acids. Germline CDR1 and CDR2: MNHEY and SVGEGT. J gave up 3 bases and V 2 bases, and 7 bases lay outside the gene matches. The chain's CDR3 is CASSYGGSPFYEQYF. The CDR3 DNA follows: TGTGCCAGCAGTTACGGCGGGAGCCCTTTCTACGAGCAGTACTTC.

The chain combines TRBV6-6 with TRBJ2-7; possibly TRBD1 for D (5 bases). Trimming removed 0 bases from V and 2 bases from J, with 11 bases in between. Germline CDR1 MNHNY, CDR2 SVGAGI (reference sequence). The CDR3 has 15 amino acids. CDR3 nucleotide sequence: TGTGCCAGCAGTTACTCCTCAGGGTCGACCTACGAGCAGTACTTC. It codes for CASSYSSGSTYEQYF.

V and J are TRBV10-3 and TRBJ1-4; D unresolved. Between the trimmed V and J ends, which lost 4 bases and 2 bases, there was a span of 11 bases. The CDR3 runs to 15 residues. CDR1 is ENHRY, CDR2 SYGVKD, per germline. The CDR3 region is CAISARGPTNEKLFF. The CDR3 DNA sequence: TGTGCCATCAGTGCTCGGGGTCCCACTAATGAAAAACTGTTTTTT.

J is TRBJ1-3 and V is TRBV9, with D possibly TRBD1 on 5 matching bases. The V and J ends lost 3 bases and 1 base respectively, with 5 bases between them. The CDR3 runs to 13 residues. The V gene's germline CDR1 is SGDLS and CDR2 YYNGEE. CDR3 nucleotides: TGTGCCAGCAGCGGGACATCTGGAAACACCATATATTTT. This sequence encodes CASSGTSGNTIYF.

The V call is TRBV6-5, the J call TRBJ1-2; 7 nucleotides align to TRBD1. This CDR3 contains 14 residues. Germline V gene sequence: CDR1 MNHEY, CDR2 SVGAGI. J was trimmed by 4 bases and V by 5 bases; bases with no gene match: 7. The CDR3 DNA sequence: TGTGCCAGCAGTATCACAGGGGCGCCCTATGGCTACACCTTC. Encoded protein: CASSITGAPYGYTF.